This is a list of T cell receptor beta chains from one sample in a study of spatial heterogeneity in lung cancer. TCRdb re-derived calls from the 5' RACE reads in MiXCR, one entry per CDR3 protein. The table records a few thousand distinct CDR3 sequences, 8.3% of them present only once. This material consisted of lung tumor tissue, taken at surgery. These receptors all come from a male donor with early-stage non-small cell lung cancer. CDR3s leave out the opening cysteine and the closing phenylalanine or tryptophan. Each record gives: J gene, CDR3 length, V gene, CDR3 protein.

TRBJ2-1 | 10 | TRBV7-2 | ASSVRVGEQF
TRBJ2-2 | 15 | TRBV5-1 | ASSLLSTGEGAGELF
TRBJ1-1 | 12 | TRBV10-2 | ASKLQGLNTEAF
TRBJ2-1 | 13 | TRBV6-5 | ASSYTGTRGNEQF
TRBJ1-6 | 14 | TRBV7-2 | ASSLSTGTGLSPLH
TRBJ1-2 | 12 | TRBV28 | ASSIRQERLGYT
TRBJ2-5 | 14 | TRBV20-1 | SARGAAGASQETQY
TRBJ1-2 | 12 | TRBV20-1 | SVNQGSFNYGYT
TRBJ2-2 | 20 | TRBV10-1 | ASSEVGLYGRIGGANTGELF
TRBJ2-7 | 19 | TRBV21-1 | ASSSQRWVGSERSCFYEQY
TRBJ1-2 | 10 | TRBV15 | ATSRDLSIYT
TRBJ1-1 | 12 | TRBV6-2/TRBV6-3 | ASSYSPLNTEAF
TRBJ2-3 | 13 | TRBV20-1 | SARAQVPDTDTQY
TRBJ2-3 | 12 | TRBV5-1 | ASSLDASVDTQY
TRBJ2-7 | 11 | TRBV20-1 | SALYPGGYEQY
TRBJ1-5 | 16 | TRBV21-1 | ASSTNCPSTGNNQPQH
TRBJ2-3 | 13 | TRBV7-3 | ASSETYTSTDTQY
TRBJ2-2 | 13 | TRBV7-2 | ASSLGRVFVGELF
TRBJ2-1 | 10 | TRBV29-1 | SVVLAINEQF
TRBJ2-7 | 12 | TRBV3-1 | ASSQGQKSYEQY
TRBJ2-1 | 16 | TRBV7-2 | ASSSRSVQATNRNEQF
TRBJ2-3 | 10 | TRBV11-3 | ASSLRADTQY
TRBJ2-7 | 12 | TRBV29-1 | SVEDQNRGFEQY
TRBJ2-2 | 14 | TRBV19 | ASSIDLFASTGELF
TRBJ2-2 | 13 | TRBV2 | ASSEGEVSPGELF
TRBJ2-1 | 9 | TRBV12-3/TRBV12-4 | ASSLAQEQF
TRBJ1-1 | 12 | TRBV30 | AWSEWYMNTEAF
TRBJ2-3 | 11 | TRBV29-1 | SVATGGGDTQY
TRBJ2-1 | 13 | TRBV11-2 | ASSSGLQPANEQF
TRBJ1-1 | 13 | TRBV29-1 | SVPLTGARDTEAF
TRBJ2-7 | 11 | TRBV5-1 | ASSLDTAYEQY
TRBJ2-7 | 13 | TRBV5-1 | ASSLLAGYHYEQY
TRBJ1-4 | 11 | TRBV5-1 | ASRSSQNEKLF
TRBJ1-3 | 15 | TRBV6-6 | ASIGGGPKFSGNTIY
TRBJ2-7 | 10 | TRBV20-1 | SVGGDNNEQY
TRBJ1-1 | 11 | TRBV23-1 | ASSLTGNTEAF
TRBJ1-1 | 13 | TRBV7-9 | ASSSGQGSNTEAF